Listed below are T cell receptor beta chains from one sample, sequenced in a study of T cell changes during pregnancy in multiple sclerosis. Libraries were prepared by immunoSEQ multiplex PCR; TCRdb keeps only in-frame clonotypes and omits some of them. The table lists about 28,000 clones, about 91% of them singletons. The sequenced sample was peripheral blood, obtained in the first trimester of pregnancy. The receptors stem from a female donor in good health, enrolled as a control in a pregnancy study. Each CDR3 is given without its conserved first and last residue. The listing skips clone size in some rows; elsewhere it reads once, few, many or a size class.

v_gene	abundance	j_gene	len	CDR3aa
TRBV10-3	NA	TRBJ2-7	10	AIGRAGSEQY
TRBV7-2	once	TRBJ2-1	13	ASSFPGRSGNEQF
TRBV7-9	NA	TRBJ2-5	13	ASSLAKWDSETQY
TRBV7-2	NA	TRBJ2-4	17	ASSLRGGGQGATKNIQY
TRBV5-1	NA	TRBJ1-4	12	ASSLLASNEKLF
TRBV5-6	NA	TRBJ1-1	13	ASSFGDRGNTEAF
TRBV9	NA	TRBJ1-1	13	ASSPRGQENTEAF
TRBV7-9	NA	TRBJ1-5	13	ASSLAGQGGQPQH
TRBV25-1	once	TRBJ2-1	11	ASGQGTYNEQF
TRBV7-2	NA	TRBJ1-2	12	ASSPGQGNYGYT
TRBV5-4	NA	TRBJ1-4	15	ASSNRDRAERGEKLF
TRBV12-2	NA	TRBJ1-2	13	ASPRDRAPNYGYT
TRBV30	NA	TRBJ1-6	13	AWSTLQVGGAPLH
TRBV5-8	NA	TRBJ1-5	16	ASSMTLDSLGSNQPQH
TRBV7-2	NA	TRBJ2-2	12	ASSNSGGAGELF
TRBV5-4	NA	TRBJ2-7	17	ASSLGGREGGQGLGEQY
TRBV20-1	NA	TRBJ1-2	8	RQGDDGYT
TRBV6-1	once	TRBJ2-1	13	ASSESGYAYNEQF
TRBV6-5	NA	TRBJ1-5	12	ASSSSGTDNRRH
TRBV11-2	NA	TRBJ2-2	10	ASSHNTGELF
TRBV7-9	NA	TRBJ1-3	13	AIPDRSDSGNTIY
TRBV27	NA	TRBJ1-4	16	ASSDPRGRGATNEKLF
TRBV19	NA	TRBJ1-3	13	ASSFPWSSGNTIY
TRBV4-2	NA	TRBJ2-7	10	ASSQGTYEQY
TRBV2	few	TRBJ1-5	12	ASTPEAGGQPQH
TRBV20-1	once	TRBJ2-7	9	SAREVYEQY
TRBV11-3	NA	TRBJ1-5	13	ASSSRPAVNQPQH
TRBV19	NA	TRBJ1-1	13	ASSSNRGLNTEAF
TRBV15	NA	TRBJ2-5	14	ATSRGGSGTQETQY
TRBV7-2	NA	TRBJ2-7	12	ASSAGEGTYEQY
TRBV10-3	NA	TRBJ2-3	14	AITRGLAGSTDTQY
TRBV7-6	NA	TRBJ2-7	10	ASSARGNEQY
TRBV10-3	NA	TRBJ1-4	12	AISPTGSNEKLF
TRBV5-1	NA	TRBJ2-2	13	ASSLEPGNTGELF
TRBV7-9	NA	TRBJ2-1	12	ASNPSGSYNEQF
TRBV15	few	TRBJ1-2	11	ATSGQALSGNT
TRBV5-4	NA	TRBJ1-2	12	ASSGTGVIYGYT
TRBV4-3	NA	TRBJ2-1	11	ASSQDQGYEQF
TRBV9	once	TRBJ1-1	13	ASSVARTGNTEAF
TRBV4-1	NA	TRBJ2-1	12	ASSQDGGYNEQF
TRBV7-8	NA	TRBJ2-3	18	ASSLAGSGGLAEPTDTQY
TRBV5-6	NA	TRBJ1-6	14	ASSLVSEPYNSPLH
TRBV13	once	TRBJ1-2	13	ASSNWDRGFDGYT